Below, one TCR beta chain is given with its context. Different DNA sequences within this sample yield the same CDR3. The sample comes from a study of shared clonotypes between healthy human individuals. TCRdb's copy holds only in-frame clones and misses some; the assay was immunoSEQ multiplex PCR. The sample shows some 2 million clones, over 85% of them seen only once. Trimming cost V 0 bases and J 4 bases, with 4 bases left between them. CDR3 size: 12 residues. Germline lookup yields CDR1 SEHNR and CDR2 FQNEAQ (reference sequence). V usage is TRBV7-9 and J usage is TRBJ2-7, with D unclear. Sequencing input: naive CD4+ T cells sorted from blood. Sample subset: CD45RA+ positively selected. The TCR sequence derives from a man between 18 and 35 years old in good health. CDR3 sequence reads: CASSLAVYEQYF. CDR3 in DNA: TGTGCCAGCAGCTTAGCCGTTTACGAGCAGTACTTC.